This entry lists 28 T cell receptor beta chains sequenced from one sample in a study of beta chain features in type 1 diabetes. Isolated RNA was reverse transcribed in full, so expressed TCRB transcripts were sequenced. Some clones are missing from TCRdb's copy, which holds only in-frame ones; the method was immunoSEQ multiplex PCR. The sample contains around 350,000 clones, roughly 12% of which appear only once. The specimen was naive CD4+ T cells from blood. The receptors come from a young man in good health.

This rearrangement joins TRBV4-3 to TRBJ2-2, with 10 nucleotides matching TRBD2. Germline V gene lookup returns CDR1 LGHNA and CDR2 YSLEER. The CDR3 covers 17 residues. V trimming: 3 bases; J trimming: 5 bases; junction bases outside the gene matches: 9. The CDR3 loop reads CASSQSRSGGATGELFF. DNA for the CDR3: TGCGCCAGCAGCCAGAGTAGGAGCGGGGGGGCGACCGGGGAGCTGTTTTTT.

This clone turned up a few times. For the CDR3, the DNA is TGTGCCAGCAGGGGCCGGGGACAGGGAGACGGGGAGCTGTTTTTT. This encodes CASRGRGQGDGELFF. This chain links TRBV11-1 with TRBJ2-2; TRBD1 matches at 9 bases. The CDR3 loop spans 15 amino acids. The V segment lost 6 bases and the J segment 7 bases; nucleotides outside the gene matches: 9. The germline CDR1 and CDR2 sequences are SGHAT and FQDESV (reference sequence).

This clone occurred a few times. This rearrangement joins TRBV25-1 to TRBJ2-1; no clear D. The V end was cut by 0 bases, the J end by 7 bases, with 10 bases between. This CDR3 spans 14 amino acids. The germline gives CDR1 MGHDK, CDR2 SYGVNS. CDR3 in DNA: TGTGCCAGCAGTGAATATGGAGTGCAGAATGAGCAGTTCTTC. Protein: CASSEYGVQNEQFF.

This sequence joins TRBV5-1 and TRBJ2-7; 10 bases fit TRBD1. Looked up from germline, CDR1 is SGHRS and CDR2 is YFSETQ. Trimming cost V 4 bases and J 5 bases; bases outside gene matches: 9. This CDR3 is built from 15 residues. CDR3 amino acids: CASSHVRDRGDEQYF. The CDR3 DNA reads TGCGCCAGCAGCCACGTCCGGGACAGGGGAGACGAGCAGTACTTC.

This clone was found a few times. Other DNA sequences from this sample encode an identical CDR3 as well. V is TRBV6-6 and J is TRBJ2-3; 8 positions agree with TRBD1. V lost 2 bases to trimming and J lost 3 bases; unmatched junction nucleotides: 1. The CDR3 contains 14 residues. The V gene's germline CDR1 is MNHNY and CDR2 SVGAGI (reference sequence). CDR3 bases: TGTGCCAGCAGTTACAGGACAGGGACAGATACGCAGTATTTT. Amino acids: CASSYRTGTDTQYF.

The sample holds a few counts of this clone. The rearrangement joins TRBV5-6 to TRBJ1-5, with 9 nucleotides matching TRBD1. Germline V gene sequence: CDR1 SGHDT, CDR2 YYEEEE. V lost 3 bases, J lost 5 bases, and 6 bases stayed unmatched. The CDR3 loop spans 15 amino acids. CDR3 residues: CASSSRQGGYQPQHF. CDR3 sequence (DNA): TGTGCCAGCAGCTCGCGACAGGGGGGATATCAGCCCCAGCATTTT.

Only a few counts were recorded for this clone. The J gene is TRBJ2-5, the V gene TRBV18; 10 bases are shared with TRBD1. V lost 3 bases, J lost 4 bases, and 8 bases stayed unmatched. The CDR3 is 16 amino acids. Per germline, CDR1 KGHSH and CDR2 LQKENI. The CDR3 spells CASSPPGQGLGETQYF. For the CDR3, the DNA is TGTGCCAGCTCACCGCCGGGACAGGGGTTGGGAGAGACCCAGTACTTC.

This clone was seen a few times. The chain joins TRBV28 to TRBJ1-2; 7 positions agree with TRBD1. The CDR3 runs 14 residues. With V trimmed by 6 bases and J by 6 bases, 10 bases remained unmatched. The germline V gene encodes CDR1 MDHEN and CDR2 SYDVKM. As DNA, the CDR3 is TGTGCCAGCAGCCTAGCCCGGGACAGCGATGGCTACACCTTC. It translates to CASSLARDSDGYTF.

This sequence joins TRBV4-1 and TRBJ1-2; no clear D gene. V was clipped by 0 bases and J by 8 bases, with 19 bases between them. Germline lookup yields CDR1 MGHRA and CDR2 YSYEKL. The CDR3 covers 16 residues. DNA of the CDR3: TGCGCCAGCAGCCAAGATTCAGCTCCGGGAGCCTCCGGCTACACCTTC. Translated, it gives CASSQDSAPGASGYTF.

The sample holds a few counts of this clone. The J gene is TRBJ2-3, the V gene TRBV28; tentative D call: TRBD1 (6 bases). The CDR3 is made up of 14 amino acids. Germline CDR1 reads MDHEN; CDR2 reads SYDVKM. V dropped 6 bases and J dropped 3 bases, with 13 bases sitting between them. The CDR3 reads CASSQQGRTDTQYF. The CDR3 DNA is TGTGCCAGCAGCCAGCAGGGGCGAACAGATACGCAGTATTTT.

This clone has a handful of counts. This chain joins TRBV11-2 and TRBJ2-7; perhaps TRBD2 as D (5 bases). This CDR3 comprises 13 residues. Per the germline V gene, CDR1 is SGHAT and CDR2 is FQNNGV. Between the trimmed V and J ends, which lost 0 bases and 6 bases, there was a span of 9 bases. The CDR3 nucleotides are TGTGCCAGCAGCTTAGAGTTGGGGAGCGAGCAGTACTTC. Translation gives CASSLELGSEQYF. The full variable domain, completed using reference TRBV11-2 and TRBJ2-7, is EAGVAQSPRYKIIEKRQSVAFWCNPISGHATLYWYQQILGQGPKLLIQFQNNGVVDDSQLPKDRFSAERLKGVDSTLKIQPAKLEDSAVYLCASSLELGSEQYFGPGTRLTVT.

This chain links TRBV30 with TRBJ1-4; 9 bases match TRBD1. This CDR3 comprises 14 residues. Germline V gene data show CDR1 as GTSNPN and CDR2 as SVGIG (reference sequence). Losses at the gene ends were 1 base for V and 5 bases for J; bases not matched to a gene: 2. CDR3 in amino acids: CAWSGDRGNEKLFF. The DNA for the CDR3 is TGTGCCTGGAGTGGCGACAGGGGGAATGAAAAACTGTTTTTT. The entire variable domain, with the rest obtained from reference TRBV30 and TRBJ1-4, is as follows: SQTIHQWPATLVQPVGSPLSLECTVEGTSNPNLYWYRQAAGRGLQLLFYSVGIGQISSEVPQNLSASRPQDRQFILSSKKLLLSDSGFYLCAWSGDRGNEKLFFGSGTQLSVL.

The chain combines TRBV5-4 with TRBJ2-1; the D gene is possibly TRBD1 (5 bases). The CDR3 has 13 amino acids. V was pared by 4 bases and J by 4 bases, with 9 bases between. The V gene's germline CDR1 is SGHNT and CDR2 YYREEE (reference sequence). Written as DNA, the CDR3 is TGTGCCAGCAGCCAGGACAAGTACAATGAGCAGTTCTTC. Its protein product is CASSQDKYNEQFF.

This clone was seen a few times. The chain joins TRBV10-3 to TRBJ2-2; 7 bases align to TRBD1. Germline V CDR1 and CDR2: ENHRY, SYGVKD. This CDR3 has 15 amino acids. The junction had 2 bases not matched to a gene; V was cut back by 3 bases and J by 1 base. The CDR3 DNA reads TGTGCCATCAGTGATAGACAGGGGAACACCGGGGAGCTGTTTTTT. This codes for CAISDRQGNTGELFF.

This clone was recorded at least ten times. This rearrangement joins TRBV4-3 to TRBJ1-2, with a possible D match to TRBD1 (6 bases). CDR3 length equals 15 residues. In germline, CDR1 is LGHNA, CDR2 YSLEER. V shed 1 base and J shed 2 bases, with 11 bases lying between them. The DNA of the CDR3 is TGCGCCAGCAGCCAAGGCCGACAGGAAAACTATGGCTACACCTTC. Translating it yields CASSQGRQENYGYTF.

V gene TRBV19 combines with J gene TRBJ1-1, with D perhaps TRBD1 (6 bases). V lost 4 bases, J lost 3 bases, and 12 bases lay in between. Germline V gene data show CDR1 as LNHDA and CDR2 as SQIVND (reference sequence). The CDR3 is 14 residues long. CDR3: CASSRGGVDTEAFF. In nucleotides, the CDR3 is TGTGCCAGTAGTAGGGGGGGCGTGGACACTGAAGCTTTCTTT.

This chain links TRBV11-2 with TRBJ2-2; D call uncertain. Germline V gene sequence: CDR1 SGHAT, CDR2 FQNNGV. This CDR3 comprises 16 residues. Deletions cut 5 bases from V and 3 bases from J, with 16 bases between. CDR3 in amino acids: CASSNLRSMDTGELFF. The CDR3 DNA sequence: TGTGCCAGCAGCAATCTTAGATCCATGGACACCGGGGAGCTGTTTTTT.

The chain couples TRBV18 to TRBJ2-7, with 8 bases matching TRBD1. Germline V lookup: CDR1 KGHSH, CDR2 LQKENI. CDR3 size: 16 residues. The ends lost 0 bases at V and 3 bases at J; junction bases unmatched: 7. CDR3 DNA: TGTGCCAGCTCACCACCGGTACAGGGGGGTATCTACGAGCAGTACTTC. This encodes CASSPPVQGGIYEQYF. Combining the CDR3 with reference TRBV18 and TRBJ2-7 gives the whole variable domain NAGVMQNPRHLVRRRGQEARLRCSPMKGHSHVYWYRQLPEEGLKFMVYLQKENIIDESGMPKERFSAEFPKEGPSILRIQQVVRGDSAAYFCASSPPVQGGIYEQYFGPGTRLTVT.

This clone turned up a few times. V is TRBV7-9 and J is TRBJ2-1; 9 bases are a match to TRBD2. Looked up from germline, CDR1 is SEHNR and CDR2 is FQNEAQ (reference sequence). The J segment lost 0 bases and the V segment lost 3 bases, leaving 0 bases of the junction unmatched. The CDR3 runs 15 residues. The CDR3 here is CASSFSGSSYNEQFF. For the CDR3, the DNA is TGTGCCAGCAGCTTTAGCGGGAGCTCCTACAATGAGCAGTTCTTC.

The rearrangement links TRBV19 to TRBJ2-7, with 8 bases identical to TRBD1. The germline CDR1 and CDR2 sequences are LNHDA and SQIVND (reference sequence). The J segment lost 5 bases and the V segment lost 5 bases, leaving 14 bases of the junction unmatched. The CDR3 is 16 amino acids. CDR3 sequence reads: CASSLQGTGEGHEQYF. The CDR3 DNA reads TGTGCCAGTAGTCTTCAAGGGACAGGTGAAGGCCACGAGCAGTACTTC.

DNA for the CDR3: TGTGCCAGCAGCTCCCAGGGGAGAGAAAGATCCCAGTACTTC. Translation gives CASSSQGRERSQYF. The V call is TRBV28, the J call TRBJ2-7; D perhaps matches TRBD1 (6 bases). V lost 6 bases and J lost 10, with 22 bases in between. The germline CDR1 and CDR2 sequences are MDHEN and SYDVKM. The CDR3 extends over 14 amino acids.

There are a few counts of this clone. This chain joins TRBV4-3 and TRBJ2-5; TRBD2 aligns across 9 bases. The CDR3 is 17 amino acids. Unmatched junction bases numbered 10, after V lost 0 bases and J lost 5 bases. Germline lookup yields CDR1 LGHNA and CDR2 YSLEER. The CDR3 DNA is TGCGCCAGCAGCCAAGATCGCGGCGGGGGGGCCATTGAGACCCAGTACTTC. This encodes CASSQDRGGGAIETQYF.

This sequence joins TRBV6-5 and TRBJ1-2, with D unclear. This CDR3 has 14 residues. Per germline, CDR1 MNHEY and CDR2 SVGAGI. With 6 bases removed from V and 6 bases from J, the gap between germline ends came to 17 bases. The CDR3 here is CASSLVGRLDGYTF. CDR3 bases: TGTGCCAGCAGCCTCGTGGGCAGGTTGGATGGCTACACCTTC.

The chain carries TRBV5-1 and TRBJ2-7, with 9 nucleotides matching TRBD1. The CDR3 extends over 13 amino acids. Germline trimming cut 6 bases from V and 7 bases from J; bases unmatched to any gene: 8. CDR1 SGHRS and CDR2 YFSETQ come from the germline V gene. DNA of the CDR3: TGCGCCAGCACTACAGGGGGCGCAGGGGAGCAGTACTTC. Translation: CASTTGGAGEQYF.

In this sample, this clone turned up a few times. The sample holds other DNA sequences that translate to the same CDR3. The rearrangement links TRBV19 to TRBJ2-7; 8 bases fit TRBD1. In germline, CDR1 is LNHDA, CDR2 SQIVND (reference sequence). The CDR3 has 14 amino acids. V was pared by 4 bases and J by 2 bases, with 4 bases of the junction left unmatched. CDR3: CASSTRDRPYEQYF. The DNA of the CDR3 is TGTGCCAGTAGTACCCGGGACAGGCCCTACGAGCAGTACTTC.

The V and J genes are TRBV19 and TRBJ2-7; 10 bases map to TRBD1. Germline assignment: CDR1 LNHDA and CDR2 SQIVND (reference sequence). This CDR3 region has 14 residues. J was trimmed by 3 bases and V by 4 bases; bases with no gene match: 3. In DNA form, the CDR3 reads TGTGCCAGTAGTACCTGGGACAGGGGCTACGAGCAGTACTTC. This encodes CASSTWDRGYEQYF. Supplemented by reference TRBV19 and TRBJ2-7, the full variable domain reads DGGITQSPKYLFRKEGQNVTLSCEQNLNHDAMYWYRQDPGQGLRLIYYSQIVNDFQKGDIAEGYSVSREKKESFPLTVTSAQKNPTAFYLCASSTWDRGYEQYFGPGTRLTVT.

The rearrangement uses TRBV7-9 and TRBJ1-1; TRBD1 agrees at 8 bases. The ends lost 5 bases at V and 6 bases at J; junction bases unmatched: 11. The CDR3 extends over 15 amino acids. Germline assignment: CDR1 SEHNR and CDR2 FQNEAQ (reference sequence). The CDR3 DNA sequence: TGTGCCAGCAGCATAACGAGGACAGGGCGGGCTGAAGCTTTCTTT. This translates into CASSITRTGRAEAFF. Together with reference TRBV7-9 and TRBJ1-1, the CDR3 gives the full variable domain: DTGVSQNPRHKITKRGQNVTFRCDPISEHNRLYWYRQTLGQGPEFLTYFQNEAQLEKSRLLSDRFSAERPKGSFSTLEIQRTEQGDSAMYLCASSITRTGRAEAFFGQGTRLTVV.

This clone was counted a few times. The V and J genes are TRBV25-1 and TRBJ2-6, with a weak D call TRBD1 (5 bases). Looked up from germline, CDR1 is MGHDK and CDR2 is SYGVNS. The CDR3 has 17 residues. V was clipped by 3 bases and J by 1 base, with 13 bases between them. The CDR3 region has the DNA TGTGCCAGCAGTGACCTAGGACATAGATCTGGGGCCAACGTCCTGACTTTC. Its protein is CASSDLGHRSGANVLTF. Combining the CDR3 with reference TRBV25-1 and TRBJ2-6 gives the whole variable domain EADIYQTPRYLVIGTGKKITLECSQTMGHDKMYWYQQDPGMELHLIHYSYGVNSTEKGDLSSESTVSRIRTEHFPLTLESARPSHTSQYLCASSDLGHRSGANVLTFGAGSRLTVL.